Listed below are T cell receptor beta chains from one sample, sequenced in a study of Ad26.COV2.S vaccination and SARS-CoV-2 variants. Repertoires were generated with immunoSEQ multiplex PCR, while TCRdb's copy carries only in-frame clones and drops some. The data contain 450,000 to 550,000 clones, 80% to 90% of them seen just once; the ten biggest clones take up over 2%. This sample comprised peripheral blood, obtained in a trial of Ad26.COV2.S vaccine versus placebo. The receptors stem from a person between 18 and 65 years old who received the Ad26.COV2.S COVID-19 vaccine or a placebo. Both conserved end residues are part of each CDR3. A D gene is named only where the DNA matches it firmly. Rows may omit the clone size; those that give it use once, few, many or a size class.

TRBJ2-5 . once TRBV20-1 TGCAGTGCAGGGGCTCGGGATTACTACTTC CSAGARDYYF
TRBJ1-4 TRBD1 . TRBV5-1 TGCGCCAGCAGCTTGCCGACAGGGGGTGTGACTAATGAAAAACTGTTTTTT CASSLPTGGVTNEKLFF
TRBJ2-2 TRBD2 . TRBV7-2 TGTGCCAGCAGCGCCCAGACTAGCGGGAGTAGGGCCGGGGAGCTGTTTTTT CASSAQTSGSRAGELFF
TRBJ1-4 . . TRBV28 TGTGCCAGCAGTTTGGAGGGGCCAACTAATGAAAAACTGTTTTTT CASSLEGPTNEKLFF
TRBJ1-2 TRBD1 . TRBV14 TGTGCCAGCAGCCCCCTCGACAGGGCATACACCTTC CASSPLDRAYTF
TRBJ2-1 . . TRBV10-1 TGCGCCAGCAGCCGCCCCACATCATTGGAAAACAATGAGCAGTTCTTC CASSRPTSLENNEQFF
TRBJ2-3 TRBD2 . TRBV2 TGTGCCAGCAGCCCTAGCGGGACCCCAGATACGCAGTATTTT CASSPSGTPDTQYF
TRBJ2-1 . . TRBV5-8 TGTGCCAGCAGCTGGGGTGGGTTCTTC CASSWGGFF
TRBJ2-1 TRBD2 . TRBV10-3 TGTGCCATCAGTGGTCCACCCAAATCCGGGACTAGCGGGGAGAATGAGCAGTTCTTC CAISGPPKSGTSGENEQFF
TRBJ1-2 TRBD1 . TRBV4-3 TGCGCCAGCAGCCAAAGACAGGGGCATGGCTACACCTTC CASSQRQGHGYTF
TRBJ1-5 . many TRBV6-6 TGTGCCAGCCCACGCGCGGGGAGGGACAATCAGCCCCAGCATTTT CASPRAGRDNQPQHF
TRBJ1-2 . once TRBV13 TGTGCCAGCAGCCCATCGACAGGAGCTAACTATGGCTACACCTTC CASSPSTGANYGYTF
TRBJ2-5 . . TRBV5-1 TGCGCCAGCAGCTTGTTAGGGGAGACCCAGTACTTC CASSLLGETQYF
TRBJ2-5 . once TRBV2 TGTGCCAGCAGTATTCAAGAGACCCAGTACTTC CASSIQETQYF
TRBJ2-7 . . TRBV28 TGTGCCAGCAAACCCGCCGACGACTACGAGCAGTACTTC CASKPADDYEQYF
TRBJ1-4 . . TRBV4-3 TGCGCCAGCAGCCCATACGGATCGGAGGGTTCAACTAATGAAAAACTGTTTTTT CASSPYGSEGSTNEKLFF
TRBJ1-2 . . TRBV4-2 TGTGCCAGCAGCTCAGGTCATGGGGACTATGGCTACACCTTC CASSSGHGDYGYTF
TRBJ2-3 . . TRBV6-5 TGTGCCAGCAGTTACTCGGGGGATACGCAGTATTTT CASSYSGDTQYF
TRBJ2-2 TRBD1 . TRBV19 TGTGCCAGTAGTTACAGGGGCTCCGGGGAGCTGTTTTTT CASSYRGSGELFF
TRBJ2-1 TRBD2 . TRBV6-5 TGTGCCAGCAGTAGGTCGGGACTACCCAACAATGAGCAGTTCTTC CASSRSGLPNNEQFF
TRBJ1-6 . . TRBV27 TGTGCCAGCAGTTTCGAGTTCTGGGGTAATTCACCCCTCCACTTT CASSFEFWGNSPLHF
TRBJ1-6 TRBD1 . TRBV19 TGTGCCAGTAGTCCACTAGGACAGGGGAATTCACCCCTCCACTTT CASSPLGQGNSPLHF
TRBJ2-1 . . TRBV1 TGCACCAGCAGCCAAGATCCCGGGACTAGCGGGGGGCTCTCCTACAATGAGCAGTTCTTC CTSSQDPGTSGGLSYNEQFF
TRBJ1-1 . few TRBV12-3/TRBV12-4 TGTGCCAGCAGCCGGAACACTGAAGCTTTCTTT CASSRNTEAFF
TRBJ2-1 . . TRBV6-4 TGTGCCAGCAGGGGGGCAAGGGCCGATATTGAGCAGTTCTTC CASRGARADIEQFF
TRBJ1-1 . . TRBV5-1 TGCGCCAGCAGCCCGGGGACCATGAACACTGAAGCTTTCTTT CASSPGTMNTEAFF
TRBJ2-6 . . TRBV12-2 TGTGCAAGTCGCTGTTACAGGGAAATGAGTCCTGGGGCCAACGTCCTGACTTTC CASRCYREMSPGANVLTF
TRBJ2-7 . . TRBV29-1 TGCAGCGCCCCCAGAAGTACAGGGGAGGGGGAGCAGTACTTC CSAPRSTGEGEQYF
TRBJ2-2 . . TRBV7-2 TGTGCCAGCAGCCGCCGCGGGGGCGGGGGTAGCACCGGGGAGCTGTTTTTT CASSRRGGGGSTGELFF
TRBJ1-3 . . TRBV3-1/TRBV3-2 TGTGCCAGCACCCACTCTAACCTCGCTGGAAACACCATATATTTT CASTHSNLAGNTIYF
TRBJ1-2 TRBD1 . TRBV3-1/TRBV3-2 TGTGCCAGCAGCCAAGTTCCCCCGCGATCCGGGACAGGGGGTGGCTACACCTTC CASSQVPPRSGTGGGYTF
TRBJ2-1 . . TRBV6-2/TRBV6-3 TGTGCCAGCAGTTACGCCCCTGGTGGAATGAATGAGCAGTTCTTC CASSYAPGGMNEQFF
TRBJ1-2 TRBD1 . TRBV2 TGTGCCAGCAGCGCCGGGACAGATTATGGCTACACCTTC CASSAGTDYGYTF
TRBJ1-6 . . TRBV7-2 TGTGCCAGCAGCTCTGGAGTGCCGCCCCTCCACTTT CASSSGVPPLHF
TRBJ1-1 . . TRBV5-4 TGTGCCAGCAGCCCCAGGGAGTACACTGAAGCTTTCTTT CASSPREYTEAFF
TRBJ2-6 . . TRBV4-1 TGCGCCAGCAGCCAAATAAGGAAGGCCAACGTCCTGACTTTC CASSQIRKANVLTF
TRBJ1-1 . . TRBV5-6 TGTGCCAGCAGCTTGGACCCTCGAATGAACACTGAAGCTTTCTTT CASSLDPRMNTEAFF
TRBJ2-1 . . TRBV21-1 TGTGCCAGCAGCAAAGTAGTGGAGGACCACCTAAGTCGGAATGAGCAGTTCTTC CASSKVVEDHLSRNEQFF
TRBJ2-3 TRBD2 . TRBV7-2 TGTGCCAGCGGCGCGGGGGGGCTCACAGATACGCAGTATTTT CASGAGGLTDTQYF
TRBJ1-6 . . TRBV19 TGTGCCAGTAGTGGAGGCTCACCCCTCCACTTT CASSGGSPLHF
TRBJ1-5 . few TRBV4-1 TGCGCCAGCAGCCAAGCAGCAGGTTTAAATCAGCCCCAGCATTTT CASSQAAGLNQPQHF
TRBJ2-6 . . TRBV6-6 TGTGCCAGCAGTTACTATGAGGGGGCTGGGGCCAACGTCCTGACTTTC CASSYYEGAGANVLTF
TRBJ2-1 . . TRBV3-1/TRBV3-2 TGTGCCAGCAGCCTGAGGGCCAATGAGCAGTTCTTC CASSLRANEQFF
TRBJ2-2 . . TRBV10-2 TGCGCCAGCTTTCAGCGGCGGGACACCGGGGAGCTGTTTTTT CASFQRRDTGELFF
TRBJ2-7 TRBD2 . TRBV9 TGTGCCAGCAGCCCAGGACTAGCGGCCTACGAGCAGTACTTC CASSPGLAAYEQYF
TRBJ1-6 . . TRBV19 TGTGCCAGTAGCACCCACCCCTCCGACGGGAATTCACCCCTCCACTTT CASSTHPSDGNSPLHF
TRBJ2-5 . . TRBV7-6 TGTGCCAGCAGCTTACAAGAGACCCAGTACTTC CASSLQETQYF
TRBJ2-1 . . TRBV7-9 TGTGCCAGCAGCTTAACGTCAAGACCGTCTGAGCAGTTCTTC CASSLTSRPSEQFF
TRBJ1-1 TRBD1 . TRBV4-3 TGCGCCAGCAGCCGTTTCGCGGGACAGGTCACTGAAGCTTTCTTT CASSRFAGQVTEAFF
TRBJ2-3 . . TRBV9 TGTGCCAGCAGCGTAGGAGGGATAGATACGCAGTATTTT CASSVGGIDTQYF